This TCR beta chain is from a study of beta chain features in type 1 diabetes listed by TCRdb under 2018. At the level of the whole study: Mean age, gender distribution, total cell number and subset yield did not differ between patients and healthy donors. Across all samples, some 100,000,000 sorted cells were examined, and cell number per subset correlated strongly with RNA yield. In the study, recently diagnosed type 1 diabetes patients and matched healthy donors were compared on the TCRB repertoires of their sorted circulating CD4+ T cell subsets. Whereas all 28 donors provided naive and central memory subsets, regulatory and stem cell-like memory subsets were isolated from just 8 patients and roughly eight healthy donors. What the work shows at the level of the full study, not this receptor alone: At VDJ recombination sites, patients with type 1 diabetes made fewer insertions and deleted more nucleotides, a pattern implying thymic rearrangement abnormalities. In all four CD4+ subsets, TCRB CDR3 length was moderately but significantly shorter in type 1 diabetes patients. The naive, central memory and regulatory TCRB repertoires appeared to resemble one another more closely among patients than among healthy donors. Only small numbers of individuals were included in the HLA sub-analyses, which left unresolved whether HLA type had any influence on TCRB rearrangement. Shorter templates might be favored by PCR, yet because patient and control samples were amplified and corrected together, any such skew would affect both groups equally. Sequencing cDNA rather than genomic DNA could over-represent highly expressing activated cells, although activation and CD3 levels did not differ between groups.

A single peripheral blood draw of about 120 mL on average was collected from each donor into heparinised tubes. Naive, central memory, regulatory and stem cell-like memory CD4+ T cells were sorted on a BD FACSAria II using a panel including CD45RO, CCR7, CD25, CD127, CD95 and CD27. Purity was above 95% for every sorted population. PBMCs were isolated right away by Lymphoprep density gradient centrifugation and were stained directly, without culture. Samples were stained and sorted in pairs, with one healthy donor and one patient per experiment, so that batch effects were minimized. All of the isolated RNA was reverse transcribed with the High Capacity cDNA Reverse Transcription Kit, so expressed TCRB transcripts were sequenced. Naive, central memory and regulatory T cell samples underwent deep immunoSEQ sequencing, averaging about 3.5 million total reads per sample. Sorted cells were lysed in RLT buffer, and RNA was extracted using DNase-treated RNeasy Micro or Mini kits according to cell number. Each cell subset was processed separately to prevent cross-contamination, with patient and healthy donor samples processed together. The immunoSEQ multiplex PCR was used to amplify TCRB sequences from cDNA, yielding 87-bp fragments that span the CDR3 region. The amplicons were sequenced using the Illumina HiSeq platform. In the source study's methods: PCR bias was corrected computationally using synthetic template baselines, and reads within Hamming distance 2 were collapsed, with unmergeable singletons discarded. Reads were aligned to IMGT to assign V, D and J genes, CDR3 length, and insertions or deletions at six rearrangement sites. Within each subset, clonotype counts were normalized to sorted cell number, and only after that were true diversity and Gini coefficients computed with the tcR R package. The overlap coefficient, calculated on TCRB nucleotide sequences, was used to measure repertoire sharing. Out-of-frame TCRB sequences from naive cells were analyzed to stand in for the pre-selection repertoire. Entries here come from immuneACCESS through TCRdb and include only in-frame sequences with V and J called. Some clones fail to appear in such tables; in the studies checked, an unresolved V gene covers under half of the shortfall, and the cause of the remainder is unknown. V, J and clone size are taken as reported in that table, and D and trimming were inferred from the DNA itself. This sample lists hundreds of thousands of clones; roughly 12% were detected once. The biggest ten clones account for less than 0.025% of the sample.

On this clone itself: Its antigen target is currently unknown. Per-nucleotide qualities are absent, and no much larger clonotype sits a single base away.

The sample comprised naive CD4+ T cells from blood. In light of the paper, this sample's cell subset or site label describes: true naive CD4+ T cells. The receptor was isolated from a man in his late teens or twenties with type 1 diabetes.

The CDR3 is CASSPGTGELFF. The DNA is TGTGCCAGCAGCCCGGGCACCGGGGAGCTGTTTTTT. The chain uses TRBV11-3 and TRBJ2-2, with an unclear D gene assignment. Its CDR3 holds 12 amino acids, cysteine through phenylalanine. The CDR3 DNA has 36 bases and is translated from base 1. Relative to germline, V is 5 bases shorter and J is 4 bases shorter, with 5 bases between their ends. The germline V gene provides CDR1 SGHNT and CDR2 YENEEA.